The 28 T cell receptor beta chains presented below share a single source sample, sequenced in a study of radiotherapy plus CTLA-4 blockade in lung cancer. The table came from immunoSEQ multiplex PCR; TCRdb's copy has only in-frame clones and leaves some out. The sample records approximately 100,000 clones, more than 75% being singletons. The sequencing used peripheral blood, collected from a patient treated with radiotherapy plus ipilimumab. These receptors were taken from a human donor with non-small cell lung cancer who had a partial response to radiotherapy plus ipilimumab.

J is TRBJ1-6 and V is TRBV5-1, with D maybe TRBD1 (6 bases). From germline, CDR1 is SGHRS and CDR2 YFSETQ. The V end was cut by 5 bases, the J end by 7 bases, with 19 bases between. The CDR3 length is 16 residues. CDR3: CASSEQGTKGNSPLHF. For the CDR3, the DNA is TGCGCCAGCAGTGAACAGGGTACTAAAGGGAATTCACCCCTCCACTTT.

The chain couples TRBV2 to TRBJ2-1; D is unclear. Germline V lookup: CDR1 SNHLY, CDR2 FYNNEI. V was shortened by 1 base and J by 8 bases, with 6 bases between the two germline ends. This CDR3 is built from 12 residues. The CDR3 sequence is CASSEDGDEQFF. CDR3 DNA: TGTGCCAGCAGTGAAGACGGAGATGAGCAGTTCTTC.

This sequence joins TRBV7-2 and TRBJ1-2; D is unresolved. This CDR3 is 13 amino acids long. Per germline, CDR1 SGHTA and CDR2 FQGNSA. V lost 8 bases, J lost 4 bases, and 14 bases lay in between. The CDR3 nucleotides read TGTGCCAGCGCCTCGGCGGCGGCCTATGGCTACACCTTC. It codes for CASASAAAYGYTF.

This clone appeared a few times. This CDR3 reads CASSYSAATGKPEAFF. The CDR3, as DNA: TGTGCCAGCAGTTACTCCGCCGCGACAGGGAAGCCTGAAGCTTTCTTT. The chain uses TRBV6-6 and TRBJ1-1; TRBD1 matches 7 bases. Germline-derived CDR1 and CDR2 are MNHNY and SVGAGI (reference sequence). The J segment lost 6 bases and the V segment lost 0 bases, leaving 10 bases of the junction unmatched. CDR3 size: 16 residues.

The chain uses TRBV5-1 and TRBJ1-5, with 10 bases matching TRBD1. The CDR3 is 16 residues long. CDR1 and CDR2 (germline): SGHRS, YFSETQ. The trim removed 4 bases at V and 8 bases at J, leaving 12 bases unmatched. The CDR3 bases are TGCGCCAGCAGCAAAGTCCCGGGACAGGGGATGGAGCCCCAGCATTTT. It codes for CASSKVPGQGMEPQHF.

Here the CDR3 DNA reads TGTGCCAGCAGCCCGGGCAGCGGGAAAGCCAAAAACATTCAGTACTTC. Amino acid sequence: CASSPGSGKAKNIQYF. The chain couples TRBV7-2 to TRBJ2-4, with 7 positions matching TRBD2. V lost 5 bases, J lost 0 bases, and 7 bases stayed unmatched. CDR1 and CDR2 from the germline V gene are SGHTA and FQGNSA. The CDR3 extends over 16 amino acids.

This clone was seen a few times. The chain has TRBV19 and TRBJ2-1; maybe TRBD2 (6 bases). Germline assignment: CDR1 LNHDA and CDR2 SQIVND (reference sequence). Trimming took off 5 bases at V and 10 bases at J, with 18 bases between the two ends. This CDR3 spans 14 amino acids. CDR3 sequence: CASSSGGLPREQFF. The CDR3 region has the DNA TGTGCCAGTAGTTCAGGAGGGCTACCCAGGGAGCAGTTCTTC. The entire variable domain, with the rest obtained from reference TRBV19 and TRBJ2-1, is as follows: DGGITQSPKYLFRKEGQNVTLSCEQNLNHDAMYWYRQDPGQGLRLIYYSQIVNDFQKGDIAEGYSVSREKKESFPLTVTSAQKNPTAFYLCASSSGGLPREQFFGPGTRLTVL.

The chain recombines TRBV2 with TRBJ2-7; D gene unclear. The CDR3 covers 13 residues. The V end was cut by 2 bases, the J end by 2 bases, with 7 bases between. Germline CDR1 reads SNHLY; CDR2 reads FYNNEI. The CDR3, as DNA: TGTGCCAGCAGTGAAAATCCTCCCTACGAGCAGTACTTC. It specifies CASSENPPYEQYF.

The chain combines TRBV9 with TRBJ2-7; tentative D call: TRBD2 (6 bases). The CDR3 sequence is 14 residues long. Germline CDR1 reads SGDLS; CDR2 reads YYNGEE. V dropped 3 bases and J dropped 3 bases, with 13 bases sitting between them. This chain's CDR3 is CASSAAGNLYEQYF. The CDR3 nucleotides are TGTGCCAGCAGCGCAGCGGGTAACCTCTACGAGCAGTACTTC.

CDR3 nucleotides: TGTGCCAGCAGCTTAGCAGGAGTTACTGGGGCCAACGTCCTGACTTTC. Its protein is CASSLAGVTGANVLTF. The chain is built from TRBV11-1 and TRBJ2-6; no definite D call. V gave up 0 bases and J gave up 2 bases, with 8 bases separating them. Germline V gene sequence: CDR1 SGHAT, CDR2 FQDESV (reference sequence). The CDR3 runs to 16 residues.

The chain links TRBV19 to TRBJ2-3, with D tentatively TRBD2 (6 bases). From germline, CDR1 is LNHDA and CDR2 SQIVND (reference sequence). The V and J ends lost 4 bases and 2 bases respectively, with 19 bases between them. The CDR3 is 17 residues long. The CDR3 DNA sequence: TGTGCCAGTAGTACTCCGGGACTCATCTCCGTCACAGATACGCAGTATTTT. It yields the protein CASSTPGLISVTDTQYF.

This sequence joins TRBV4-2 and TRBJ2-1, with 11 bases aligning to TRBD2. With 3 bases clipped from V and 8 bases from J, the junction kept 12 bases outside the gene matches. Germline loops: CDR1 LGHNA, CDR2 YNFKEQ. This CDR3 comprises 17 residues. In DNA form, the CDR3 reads TGTGCCAGCAGCCAGGCCTCGACTAGCGGGGCCCCTTATGAGCAGTTCTTC. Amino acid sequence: CASSQASTSGAPYEQFF.

The CDR3 DNA sequence: TGCGCCAGCAGTGAGTCTAGGGGGAAGACTAACACTGAAGCTTTCTTT. Protein sequence: CASSESRGKTNTEAFF. The chain combines TRBV10-2 with TRBJ1-1, with TRBD1 as a possible D gene (6 bases). CDR1 WSHSY and CDR2 SAAADI come from the germline V gene. Trimming stripped 0 bases from V and 2 bases from J, with 13 bases between. CDR3 length equals 16 residues.

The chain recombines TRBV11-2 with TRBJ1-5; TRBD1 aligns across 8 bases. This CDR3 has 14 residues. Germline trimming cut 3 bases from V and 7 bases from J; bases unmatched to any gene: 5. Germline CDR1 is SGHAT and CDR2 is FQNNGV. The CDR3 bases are TGTGCCAGCAGCTTGATGGCAGGGGGCCAGCCCCAGCATTTT. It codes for CASSLMAGGQPQHF.

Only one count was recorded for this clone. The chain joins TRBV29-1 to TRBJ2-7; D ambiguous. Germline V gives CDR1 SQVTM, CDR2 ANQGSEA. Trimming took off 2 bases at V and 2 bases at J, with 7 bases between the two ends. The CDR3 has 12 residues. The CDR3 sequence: CSVESPAYEQYF. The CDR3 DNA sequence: TGCAGCGTTGAAAGTCCGGCCTACGAGCAGTACTTC.

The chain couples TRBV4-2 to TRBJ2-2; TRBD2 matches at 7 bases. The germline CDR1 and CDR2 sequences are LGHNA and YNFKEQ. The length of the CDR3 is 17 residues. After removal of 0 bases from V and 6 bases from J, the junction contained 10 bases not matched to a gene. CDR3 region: CASSQEGFAGRAGELFF. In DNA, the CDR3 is TGTGCCAGCAGCCAAGAGGGATTTGCGGGGAGGGCCGGGGAGCTGTTTTTT.

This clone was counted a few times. The CDR3 nucleotides are TGTGCCTGGAGTAAACCAGGGACAGTTCCCCCTGAAGCTTTCTTT. Amino acids: CAWSKPGTVPPEAFF. This chain connects TRBV30 to TRBJ1-1; 7 bases align to TRBD1. The J segment lost 6 bases and the V segment lost 2 bases, leaving 12 bases of the junction unmatched. The germline CDR1 and CDR2 sequences are GTSNPN and SVGIG (reference sequence). This CDR3 has 15 amino acids.

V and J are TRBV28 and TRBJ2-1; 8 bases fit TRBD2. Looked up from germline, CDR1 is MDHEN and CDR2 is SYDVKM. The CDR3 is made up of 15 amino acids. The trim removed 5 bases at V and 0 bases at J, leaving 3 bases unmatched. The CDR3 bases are TGTGCCAGCAGTCTTAGCGGGATCTCCTACAATGAGCAGTTCTTC. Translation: CASSLSGISYNEQFF.

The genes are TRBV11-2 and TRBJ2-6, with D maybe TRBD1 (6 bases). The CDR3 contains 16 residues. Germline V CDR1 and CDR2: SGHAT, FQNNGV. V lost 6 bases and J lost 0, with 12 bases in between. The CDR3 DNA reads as TGTGCCAGCAGGGACAGATCCAACTCTGGGGCCAACGTCCTGACTTTC. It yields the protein CASRDRSNSGANVLTF.

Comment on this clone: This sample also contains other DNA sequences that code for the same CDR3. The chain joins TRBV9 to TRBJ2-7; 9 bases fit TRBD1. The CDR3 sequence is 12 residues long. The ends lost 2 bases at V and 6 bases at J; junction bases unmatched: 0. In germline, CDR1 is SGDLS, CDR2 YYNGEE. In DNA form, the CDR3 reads TGTGCCAGCAGCGTGACAGGGGGCGAGCAGTACTTC. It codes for CASSVTGGEQYF.

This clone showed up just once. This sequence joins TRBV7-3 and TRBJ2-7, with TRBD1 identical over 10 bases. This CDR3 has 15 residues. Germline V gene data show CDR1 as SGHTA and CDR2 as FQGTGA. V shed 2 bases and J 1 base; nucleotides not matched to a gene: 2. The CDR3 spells CASSLSGQGSYEQYF. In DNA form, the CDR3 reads TGTGCCAGCAGCTTATCGGGACAGGGGTCCTACGAGCAGTACTTC.

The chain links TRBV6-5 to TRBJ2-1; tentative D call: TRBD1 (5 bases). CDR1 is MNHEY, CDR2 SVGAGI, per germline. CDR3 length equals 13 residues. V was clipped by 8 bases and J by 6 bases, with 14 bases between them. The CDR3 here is CASSSPRGNEQFF. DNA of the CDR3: TGTGCCAGCTCCTCCCCTAGGGGCAATGAGCAGTTCTTC.

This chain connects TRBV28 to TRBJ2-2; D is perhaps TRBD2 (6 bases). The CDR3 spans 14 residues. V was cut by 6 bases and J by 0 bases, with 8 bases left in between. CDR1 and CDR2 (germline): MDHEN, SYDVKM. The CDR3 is CASRPSANTGELFF. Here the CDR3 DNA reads TGTGCCAGCAGGCCTAGCGCGAACACCGGGGAGCTGTTTTTT.

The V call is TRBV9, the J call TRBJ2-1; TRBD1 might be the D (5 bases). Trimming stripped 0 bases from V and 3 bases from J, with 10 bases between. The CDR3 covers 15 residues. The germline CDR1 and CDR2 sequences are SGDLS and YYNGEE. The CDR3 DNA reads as TGTGCCAGCAGCGTAGATCCAGGGTTCTACAATGAGCAGTTCTTC. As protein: CASSVDPGFYNEQFF.

The CDR3 sequence is CASISGRGRSYNEQFF. DNA of the CDR3: TGTGCCAGCATCAGTGGAAGGGGAAGGTCCTACAATGAGCAGTTCTTC. The V gene is TRBV27, the J gene TRBJ2-1, with a possible D match to TRBD1 (5 bases). Trimming shortened V by 7 bases and J by 1 base, and 17 bases separated the two germline ends. Looked up from germline, CDR1 is MNHEY and CDR2 is SMNVEV (reference sequence). This CDR3 has 16 amino acids.

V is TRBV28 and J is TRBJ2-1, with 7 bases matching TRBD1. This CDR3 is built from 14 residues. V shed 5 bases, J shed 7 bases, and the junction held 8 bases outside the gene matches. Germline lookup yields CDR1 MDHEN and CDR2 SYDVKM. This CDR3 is CASSRGGVKNEQFF. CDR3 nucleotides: TGTGCCAGCAGTAGAGGGGGCGTGAAAAATGAGCAGTTCTTC.

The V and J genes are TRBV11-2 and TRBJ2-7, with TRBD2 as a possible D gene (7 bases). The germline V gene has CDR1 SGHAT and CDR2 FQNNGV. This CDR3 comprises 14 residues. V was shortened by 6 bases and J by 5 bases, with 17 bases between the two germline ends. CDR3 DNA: TGTGCCAGCAGTTCCCCCAGGGGAGGGAACGAGCAGTACTTC. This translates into CASSSPRGGNEQYF.

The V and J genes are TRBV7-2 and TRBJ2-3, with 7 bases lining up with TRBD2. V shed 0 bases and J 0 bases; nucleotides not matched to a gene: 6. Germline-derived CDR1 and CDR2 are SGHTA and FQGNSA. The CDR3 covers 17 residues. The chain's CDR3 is CASSLARLAASTDTQYF. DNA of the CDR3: TGTGCCAGCAGCTTAGCTCGACTAGCAGCTAGCACAGATACGCAGTATTTT.